This T cell receptor beta chain came from a study of beta chain features in type 1 diabetes. The sequenced template was cDNA made from the entire isolated RNA. Approximately 3.7 million reads per sample on average were obtained from naive, central memory and regulatory T cell samples. Produced via immunoSEQ multiplex PCR; TCRdb's table is partial and in-frame only. Among a few hundred thousand clones listed, about 15% were seen once. This clone occurred a few times. Germline loops: CDR1 SNHLY, CDR2 FYNNEI. The V segment lost 6 bases and the J segment 7 bases; nucleotides outside the gene matches: 5. The CDR3 contains 12 residues. The authors took one heparinised blood draw, averaging roughly 100 mL, from each donor. Markers CD45RO/CCR7/CD25/CD127/CD95/CD27 served to sort CD4+ naive, central memory, regulatory and stem cell-like memory cells.

This chain links TRBV2 with TRBJ2-7, with 8 bases identical to TRBD2. The sequence was obtained from a man aged 30 to 45 in good health. The sample taken for sequencing was naive CD4+ T cells from blood. CDR3 loop: CASRKRELEQYV. Here the CDR3 DNA reads TGTGCCAGCAGGAAGCGGGAGCTGGAGCAGTACGTC.